This is a list of T cell receptor beta chains from one sample in a study of blood T cell repertoires in COVID-19. The repertoire was sequenced with immunoSEQ multiplex PCR; TCRdb's copy has only in-frame clones and lacks some. The repertoire includes 300,000 to 500,000 clones, roughly 90% of them detected once, and approximately 0.96% sits in the top ten. The sequenced sample was PBMCs or T cells enriched from blood (not recorded which). These receptors all come from a woman between 25 and 40 years old with acute COVID-19. Both conserved end residues are part of each CDR3. D genes are given only for firm matches. The size field is filled for only some rows; it gives once, few, many or a size class.

TRBV11-2	TRBD1	NA	TRBJ1-4	CASSLDLGTGEREKLFF	TGTGCCAGCAGCTTAGATCTTGGGACAGGGGAAAGGGAAAAACTGTTTTTT
TRBV7-2	TRBD1	NA	TRBJ1-2	CASSSIPGTDYGYTF	TGTGCCAGCAGCTCCATTCCAGGGACAGACTATGGCTACACCTTC
TRBV19	NA	NA	TRBJ2-7	CASSSTGLPREQYF	TGTGCCAGTAGTTCCACGGGACTCCCGAGGGAGCAGTACTTC
TRBV5-5	NA	NA	TRBJ2-1	CASWGGQIGEQFF	TGTGCCAGCTGGGGGGGCCAGATAGGTGAGCAGTTCTTC
TRBV13	NA	NA	TRBJ1-6	CASSFGRGSPLHF	TGTGCCAGCAGCTTCGGGAGGGGCTCACCCCTCCACTTT
TRBV5-3	TRBD1	once	TRBJ1-2	CARSLRPGQGTNYGYTF	TGTGCCAGAAGCTTGCGACCGGGACAGGGTACCAACTATGGCTACACCTTC
TRBV7-2	TRBD1	NA	TRBJ1-2	CASSLVGQGWRGGYTF	TGTGCCAGCAGCTTAGTAGGACAGGGGTGGCGGGGTGGCTACACCTTC
TRBV7-8	TRBD1	NA	TRBJ1-3	CASSRGGSHLSGNTIYF	TGTGCCAGCAGCCGAGGGGGCAGCCACCTCTCTGGAAACACCATATATTTT
TRBV4-3	NA	NA	TRBJ2-1	CASSHRWGGLNEQFF	TGCGCCAGCAGCCACCGTTGGGGGGGCCTGAATGAGCAGTTCTTC
TRBV19	NA	NA	TRBJ2-5	CASSMGVGGAQETQYF	TGTGCCAGTAGTATGGGAGTGGGGGGGGCTCAAGAGACCCAGTACTTC
TRBV24-1	NA	NA	TRBJ1-5	CATSDPPAQSPQHF	TGTGCCACCAGTGATCCCCCTGCACAGTCTCCCCAGCATTTT
TRBV5-1	TRBD1	once	TRBJ2-5	CASRQNRGQGTQYF	TGCGCCAGCAGGCAAAACAGGGGACAAGGGACCCAGTACTTC
TRBV7-9	TRBD1	NA	TRBJ2-7	CASSLQGYEQYF	TGTGCCAGCAGCCTACAGGGGTACGAGCAGTACTTC
TRBV12-3/TRBV12-4	NA	few	TRBJ2-1	CASSLAGSHEQFF	TGTGCCAGCAGTCTTGCGGGTTCTCATGAGCAGTTCTTC
TRBV29-1	TRBD1	NA	TRBJ1-2	CSVEGTGDSVDYGYTF	TGCAGCGTTGAAGGAACGGGGGACAGTGTAGACTATGGCTACACCTTC
TRBV9	TRBD2	once	TRBJ2-1	CASSVGAGLAGTQDEQFF	TGTGCCAGCAGCGTAGGTGCGGGACTAGCGGGGACTCAGGATGAGCAGTTCTTC
TRBV5-1	NA	NA	TRBJ1-2	CASSSLGQGSGINYGYTF	TGCGCCAGCAGCAGCTTGGGCCAGGGTTCAGGGATTAACTATGGCTACACCTTC
TRBV6-5	NA	NA	TRBJ1-2	CASSRPNYGYTF	TGTGCCAGCAGTCGTCCTAACTATGGCTACACCTTC
TRBV19	NA	once	TRBJ1-2	CASSIAASYTF	TGTGCCAGTAGTATAGCAGCGAGCTACACCTTC
TRBV24-1	NA	NA	TRBJ1-2	CATSDAGKNYGYTF	TGTGCCACCAGTGATGCAGGGAAAAACTATGGCTACACCTTC
TRBV29-1	NA	NA	TRBJ1-2	CSVERQGTGYTF	TGCAGCGTTGAACGGCAGGGAACTGGCTACACCTTC
TRBV3-1/TRBV3-2	NA	NA	TRBJ1-3	CASSLLPAAAPGNTIYF	TGTGCCAGCAGCCTCCTGCCTGCGGCAGCTCCTGGAAACACCATATATTTT
TRBV7-9	NA	few	TRBJ2-7	CASSLGRDYEQYF	TGTGCCAGCAGCTTAGGGCGGGACTACGAGCAGTACTTC